Below, 20 T cell receptor beta chains from the same sample are listed, as sequenced in a study of vaccination and CD4 T cells after COVID-19. Cultured CD4+ T cell DNA was sequenced using the Oncomine TCR Beta short-read assay. TCRdb analysed the PCR reads with MiXCR anew, one entry per CDR3 protein. The sample includes roughly 16,000 distinct CDR3 sequences, 60% to 70% seen only once; the top ten take 12%. Treatment of the sample: approximately nine-day PBMC culture with coronavirus spike peptide pools or control peptides (ViraFEST assay). These receptors' targets are unknown. The material sequenced was CD4+ T cells from blood, cultured in vitro. The receptors come from a human donor who had recovered from COVID-19.

This clonotype appeared once. The chain joins TRBV27 to TRBJ2-2; D could derive from TRBD1 or TRBD2 (6 bases each). This CDR3 has 18 amino acids. Germline V gene sequence: CDR1 MNHEY, CDR2 SMNVEV (reference sequence). V dropped 3 bases and J dropped 4 bases, with 21 bases sitting between them. This CDR3 is CASSFGARVRGLTGELFF. The CDR3 DNA sequence: TGTGCCAGCAGTTTCGGCGCCAGGGTCAGGGGACTCACCGGGGAGCTGTTTTTT.

The V gene is TRBV7-8, the J gene TRBJ1-1; D perhaps matches TRBD1 (5 bases). CDR1 is SGHVS and CDR2 is FQNEAQ in the germline V gene. V was clipped by 4 bases and J by 1 base, with 13 bases between them. CDR3 length: 15 residues. The CDR3 region is CASSSRVARNTEAFF. DNA for the CDR3: TGTGCCAGCAGCTCCAGGGTGGCCCGGAACACTGAAGCTTTCTTT.

The chain links TRBV20-1 to TRBJ2-1, with 7 bases lining up with TRBD2. The CDR3 totals 15 residues. Per the germline V gene, CDR1 is DFQATT and CDR2 is SNEGSKA (reference sequence). The V segment lost 1 base and the J segment 7 bases; nucleotides outside the gene matches: 10. The chain's CDR3 is CSARVSAGVWNEQFF. Written as DNA, the CDR3 is TGCAGTGCTAGAGTCTCGGCGGGAGTGTGGAATGAGCAGTTCTTC.

The chain links TRBV28 to TRBJ2-7; 8 bases fit TRBD2. This CDR3 comprises 14 residues. In germline, CDR1 is MDHEN, CDR2 SYDVKM. V was pared by 7 bases and J by 2 bases, with 7 bases of the junction left unmatched. The DNA for the CDR3 is TGTGCCAGCAAGTCGGCGGGAGGTGCCTACGAGCAGTACTTC. It translates to CASKSAGGAYEQYF.

The CDR3 loop is CASTDSHANTGELFF. The CDR3 DNA reads TGTGCCAGTACCGACAGCCATGCGAACACCGGGGAGCTGTTTTTT. The gene calls are TRBV19 and TRBJ2-2, with D possibly matching TRBD1 (5 bases). Trimming took off 7 bases at V and 0 bases at J, with 12 bases between the two ends. There are 15 residues in the CDR3. CDR1 and CDR2 (germline): LNHDA, SQIVND (reference sequence).

Here the CDR3 DNA reads TGCAGTGCCCCCGGACTAGCGGGACTGAACACCGGGGAGCTGTTTTTT. Its translation: CSAPGLAGLNTGELFF. This chain joins TRBV20-1 and TRBJ2-2, with 12 bases identical to TRBD2. In germline, CDR1 is DFQATT, CDR2 SNEGSKA (reference sequence). The V and J ends lost 6 bases and 1 base, in that order; junction bases with no gene match: 6. The CDR3 has 16 amino acids.

This clonotype was observed a few times. The chain couples TRBV15 to TRBJ2-1, with D tentatively TRBD1 (5 bases). The ends were cut back, 5 bases at V and 8 bases at J, with 22 bases in the middle. This CDR3 comprises 16 residues. In germline, CDR1 is LNHNV, CDR2 YYDKDF (reference sequence). The CDR3 spells CATSGKTAAFVDEQFF. Written as DNA, the CDR3 is TGTGCCACCAGCGGGAAGACAGCCGCCTTTGTCGATGAGCAGTTCTTC.

A few counts support this clonotype. The gene calls are TRBV2 and TRBJ1-2; TRBD1 is a possible D gene (6 bases). The germline gives CDR1 SNHLY, CDR2 FYNNEI. The CDR3 is made up of 14 amino acids. Trimming cost V 5 bases and J 2 bases, with 12 bases left between them. The CDR3 spells CASSQQGGNYGYTF. The CDR3 DNA reads as TGTGCCAGCAGTCAACAGGGAGGCAACTATGGCTACACCTTC.

The V and J genes are TRBV7-9 and TRBJ1-3, with unresolved D. Trimming took off 1 base at V and 0 bases at J, with 7 bases between the two ends. This CDR3 spans 15 amino acids. CDR1 and CDR2 (germline): SEHNR, FQNEAQ (reference sequence). The CDR3 DNA follows: TGTGCCAGCAGCTTAGTGCCGGACTCTGGAAACACCATATATTTT. Translation: CASSLVPDSGNTIYF.

The chain links TRBV5-1 to TRBJ1-1, with 7 bases matching TRBD1. The CDR3 runs 14 residues. Looked up from germline, CDR1 is SGHRS and CDR2 is YFSETQ. The V gene end was trimmed by 4 bases and the J gene end by 1 base; junction bases not matched to a gene: 4. The CDR3 coding sequence is TGCGCCAGCAGCACCGGGACAGAGAACACTGAAGCTTTCTTT. Encoded protein: CASSTGTENTEAFF.

The V call is TRBV20-1, the J call TRBJ2-3; no clear D. Germline CDR1 DFQATT, CDR2 SNEGSKA (reference sequence). The V end lost 5 bases, the J end lost 1 base, and 13 bases lay between the germline ends. The CDR3 length is 14 residues. CDR3 protein: CSAAGPRGTDTQYF. CDR3 DNA sequence: TGCAGTGCTGCCGGGCCTAGGGGCACAGATACGCAGTATTTT.

About this clonotype itself: A read error may produce the germline difference seen at one junction end. The chain's CDR3 is CASSREGNTGELFF. CDR3 DNA sequence: TGCGCCAGCAGCCGGGAGGGGAACACCGGGGAGCTGTTTTTT. The rearrangement links TRBV7-2 to TRBJ2-2; 8 bases align to TRBD2. This CDR3 is built from 14 residues. Looked up from germline, CDR1 is SGHTA and CDR2 is FQGNSA.

This clonotype appeared a few times. The chain combines TRBV7-3 with TRBJ1-2; D may be TRBD1 (6 bases). Trimming stripped 5 bases from V and 3 bases from J, with 19 bases between. In germline, CDR1 is SGHTA, CDR2 FQGTGA. This CDR3 has 16 amino acids. This chain's CDR3 is CASSPTWGPGYYGYTF. CDR3 coding DNA: TGTGCCAGCAGCCCAACCTGGGGGCCAGGGTACTATGGCTACACCTTC.

The chain recombines TRBV7-6 with TRBJ1-3; D ambiguous. CDR3 length: 12 amino acids. V gave up 4 bases and J gave up 4 bases, with 5 bases separating them. CDR1 SGHVS and CDR2 FNYEAQ come from the germline V gene. CDR3 DNA: TGTGCCAGCAGCTCCAGAGGAAACACCATATATTTT. Protein: CASSSRGNTIYF.

In its sample, this clonotype was seen a few times. The rearrangement uses TRBV6-5 and TRBJ1-5; no definite D call. This CDR3 has 16 amino acids. Trimming took 3 bases from V and 5 from J, leaving 17 bases between them. Germline V gives CDR1 MNHEY, CDR2 SVGAGI. The CDR3 reads CASSYCLRGIYQPQHF. The CDR3 DNA is TGTGCCAGCAGTTATTGCCTTCGAGGAATATATCAGCCCCAGCATTTT.

The J gene is TRBJ2-3, the V gene TRBV19, with D perhaps TRBD1 or TRBD2 (5 bases each). V gave up 3 bases and J gave up 2 bases, with 12 bases separating them. Germline assignment: CDR1 LNHDA and CDR2 SQIVND (reference sequence). The CDR3 covers 15 residues. CDR3 amino acids: CASSMVGTSTDTQYF. The CDR3 DNA sequence: TGTGCCAGTAGTATGGTTGGGACGTCCACAGATACGCAGTATTTT. Based on the CDR3 plus reference TRBV19 and TRBJ2-3, the full variable domain is DGGITQSPKYLFRKEGQNVTLSCEQNLNHDAMYWYRQDPGQGLRLIYYSQIVNDFQKGDIAEGYSVSREKKESFPLTVTSAQKNPTAFYLCASSMVGTSTDTQYFGPGTRLTVL.

The chain combines TRBV28 with TRBJ2-7, with 9 bases aligning to TRBD2. Germline lookup yields CDR1 MDHEN and CDR2 SYDVKM. This CDR3 has 15 residues. J was trimmed by 2 bases and V by 6 bases; bases with no gene match: 8. CDR3 sequence reads: CASRLSGGLAYEQYF. In DNA, the CDR3 is TGTGCCAGCAGACTCAGCGGGGGGCTAGCCTACGAGCAGTACTTC.

This clonotype was picked up a small number of times. The chain links TRBV20-1 to TRBJ2-1; no clear D. Trimming shortened V by 3 bases and J by 9 bases, and 12 bases separated the two germline ends. The CDR3 is 12 amino acids. Germline V gene lookup returns CDR1 DFQATT and CDR2 SNEGSKA (reference sequence). The CDR3 nucleotides are TGCAGTGCTAGTCGGCGGTCTGGTGAGCAGTTCTTC. It translates to CSASRRSGEQFF.

The CDR3 reads CSATGTSGVPVADTQYF. In DNA form, the CDR3 reads TGCAGTGCAACCGGGACTAGCGGGGTACCGGTAGCAGATACGCAGTATTTT. The genes are TRBV20-1 and TRBJ2-3; 13 bases are shared with TRBD2. Germline V gene sequence: CDR1 DFQATT, CDR2 SNEGSKA (reference sequence). CDR3 size: 17 residues. Trimming took 6 bases from V and 4 from J; bases not matched to a gene: 13.

In its sample, this clonotype was seen a few times. This rearrangement joins TRBV6-5 to TRBJ2-7; a possible D gene is TRBD2 (5 bases). In germline, CDR1 is MNHEY, CDR2 SVGAGI. The CDR3 totals 14 residues. Trimming cost V 4 bases and J 3 bases, with 13 bases left between them. CDR3 sequence reads: CASSSRVTHYEQYF. The DNA for the CDR3 is TGTGCCAGCAGTTCGCGGGTTACTCACTACGAGCAGTACTTC.